The T cell receptor beta chain described here comes from a study of neurological immune-mediated disorders. Study-wide points: The repertoires of 18 of 34 multiple sclerosis patients fell into one related-CDR3 cluster (a possible signature) under phylogenetic grouping. Neither clinical nor MRI features showed any association with the multiple sclerosis repertoire cluster, and the authors stated that larger cohorts are needed.

Germline lookup yields CDR1 SGHTA and CDR2 FQGNSA. V was cut by 0 bases and J by 2 bases, with 13 bases left in between. This CDR3 region has 16 residues. Time point in this sample: longitudinal time-point 3. This clonotype was detected ten times or more. Its antigen is still unknown. The method for making cDNA was 5'RACE, and it used 10-nucleotide random UMIs. TCRdb recomputed calls from the 5' RACE reads with MiXCR, one row per CDR3 protein. The sample includes approximately 84,000 distinct CDR3 sequences, 4.3% of them seen just once. Sequenced input: PBMCs. The V call is TRBV7-2, the J call TRBJ2-5; tentatively, D is TRBD2 (5 bases). The TCR comes from a woman aged 55-75 years with multiple sclerosis. The CDR3 region has the DNA TGTGCCAGCAGCTTAGCACCCTCTTCGGGACAAGAGACCCAGTACTTC. This codes for CASSLAPSSGQETQYF.